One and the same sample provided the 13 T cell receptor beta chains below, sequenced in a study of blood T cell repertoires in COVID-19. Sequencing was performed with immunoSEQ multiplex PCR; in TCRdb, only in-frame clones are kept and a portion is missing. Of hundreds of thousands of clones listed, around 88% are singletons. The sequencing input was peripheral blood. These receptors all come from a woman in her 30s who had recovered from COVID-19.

The CDR3 DNA reads as TGTGCCAGCAGCCCGAGACCGCCGACAGGGCCGAACACCGGGGAGCTGTTTTTT. Encoded protein: CASSPRPPTGPNTGELFF. V gene TRBV7-2 combines with J gene TRBJ2-2; 7 bases align to TRBD1. CDR1 is SGHTA, CDR2 FQGNSA, per germline. The CDR3 has 18 residues. V lost 5 bases, J lost 0 bases, and 12 bases stayed unmatched.

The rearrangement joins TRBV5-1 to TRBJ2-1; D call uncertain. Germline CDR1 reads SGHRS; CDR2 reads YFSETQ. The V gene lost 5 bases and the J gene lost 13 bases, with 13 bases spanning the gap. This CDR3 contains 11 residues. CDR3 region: CASRIEVIQFF. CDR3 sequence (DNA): TGCGCCAGCAGAATTGAGGTTATCCAGTTCTTC.

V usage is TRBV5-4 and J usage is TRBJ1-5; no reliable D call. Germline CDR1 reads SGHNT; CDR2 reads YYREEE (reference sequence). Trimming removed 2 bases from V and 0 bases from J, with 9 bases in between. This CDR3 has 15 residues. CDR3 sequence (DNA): TGTGCCAGCAGCTTCGGCGGAAATAGCAATCAGCCCCAGCATTTT. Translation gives CASSFGGNSNQPQHF.

The CDR3 loop is CASIQGAAGVHQPQHF. The CDR3 DNA follows: TGTGCCAGCATCCAAGGGGCGGCAGGGGTGCATCAGCCCCAGCATTTT. V and J are TRBV25-1 and TRBJ1-5; D is possibly TRBD1 (6 bases). V was shortened by 7 bases and J by 5 bases, with 21 bases between the two germline ends. CDR3 length equals 16 residues. Per germline, CDR1 MGHDK and CDR2 SYGVNS.

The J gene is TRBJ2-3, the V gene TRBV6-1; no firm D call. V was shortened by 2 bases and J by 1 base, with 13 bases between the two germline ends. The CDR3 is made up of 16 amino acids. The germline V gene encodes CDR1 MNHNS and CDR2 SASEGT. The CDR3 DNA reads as TGTGCCAGCAGTGAAATGAACGCAGTTGGCACAGATACGCAGTATTTT. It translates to CASSEMNAVGTDTQYF.

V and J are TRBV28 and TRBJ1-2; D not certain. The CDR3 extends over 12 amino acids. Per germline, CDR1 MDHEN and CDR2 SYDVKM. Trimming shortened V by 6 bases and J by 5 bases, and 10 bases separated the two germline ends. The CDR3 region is CASRGRKYGYTF. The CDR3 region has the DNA TGTGCCAGCAGGGGCAGAAAGTATGGCTACACCTTC.

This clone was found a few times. In nucleotides, the CDR3 is TGTGCCAGCAACTCCCCAGGGGACCTAAACACTGAAGCTTTCTTT. It yields the protein CASNSPGDLNTEAFF. The gene calls are TRBV28 and TRBJ1-1; possible D gene TRBD1, 6 bases. The CDR3 is made up of 15 amino acids. CDR1 MDHEN and CDR2 SYDVKM come from the germline V gene. The ends were cut back, 7 bases at V and 2 bases at J, with 17 bases in the middle. The full variable domain, completed using reference TRBV28 and TRBJ1-1, is DVKVTQSSRYLVKRTGEKVFLECVQDMDHENMFWYRQDPGLGLRLIYFSYDVKMKEKGDIPEGYSVSREKKERFSLILESASTNQTSMYLCASNSPGDLNTEAFFGQGTRLTVV.

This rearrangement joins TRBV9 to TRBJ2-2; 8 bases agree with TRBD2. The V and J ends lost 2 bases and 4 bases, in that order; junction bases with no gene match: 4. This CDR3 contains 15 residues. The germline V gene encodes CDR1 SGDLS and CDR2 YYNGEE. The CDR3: CASSVTSGSTGELFF. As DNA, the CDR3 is TGTGCCAGCAGCGTCACTAGCGGAAGCACCGGGGAGCTGTTTTTT.

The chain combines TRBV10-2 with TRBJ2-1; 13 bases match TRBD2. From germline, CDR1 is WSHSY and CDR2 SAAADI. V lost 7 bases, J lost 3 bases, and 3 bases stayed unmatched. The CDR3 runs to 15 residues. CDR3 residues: CASTWTSGGYNEQFF. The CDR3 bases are TGCGCCAGCACCTGGACTAGCGGGGGCTACAATGAGCAGTTCTTC.

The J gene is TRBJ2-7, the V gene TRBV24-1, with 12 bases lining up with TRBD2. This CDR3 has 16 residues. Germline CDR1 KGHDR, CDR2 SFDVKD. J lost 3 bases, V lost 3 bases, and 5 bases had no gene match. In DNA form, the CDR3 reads TGTGCCACCAGTGATCCCAAGACTAGCGGGAGCTACGAGCAGTACTTC. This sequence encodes CATSDPKTSGSYEQYF.

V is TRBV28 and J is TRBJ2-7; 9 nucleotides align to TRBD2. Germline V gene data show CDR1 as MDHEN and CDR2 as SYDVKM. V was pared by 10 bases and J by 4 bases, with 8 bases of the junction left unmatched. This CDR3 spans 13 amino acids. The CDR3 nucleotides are TGTGCCACCAATAGCGGGAGTCGGTACGAGCAGTACTTC. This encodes CATNSGSRYEQYF.

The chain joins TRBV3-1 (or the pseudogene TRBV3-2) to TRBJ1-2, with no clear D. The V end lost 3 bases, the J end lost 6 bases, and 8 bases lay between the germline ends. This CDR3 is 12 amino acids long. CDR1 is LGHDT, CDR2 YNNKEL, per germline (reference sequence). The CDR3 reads CASSHGRDGYTF. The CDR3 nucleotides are TGTGCCAGCAGCCATGGGAGAGATGGCTACACCTTC.

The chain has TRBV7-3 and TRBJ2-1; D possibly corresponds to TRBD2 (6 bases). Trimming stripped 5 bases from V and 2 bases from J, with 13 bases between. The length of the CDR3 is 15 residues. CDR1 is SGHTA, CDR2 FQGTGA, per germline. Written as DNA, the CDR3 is TGTGCCAGCAGCCCTATTAGCGGACCCTACAATGAGCAGTTCTTC. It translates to CASSPISGPYNEQFF.